This T cell receptor (beta chain) stems from a study of T cell responses to AZD1222 COVID-19 vaccine. Findings and limits, study-wide: In a largely white British group with more females than males, clonal diversity was possibly underestimated. Baseline serology detected seropositivity in only six AZD1222 recipients. Spike was spanned by vaccine-associated CD4 TCRs, which were dominant at 160-218 and 743-854. With two AZD1222 doses given, Spike-specific TCR breadth and depth both rose.

CDR1 and CDR2 from the germline V gene are MDHEN and SYDVKM. The length of the CDR3 is 14 residues. J was trimmed by 7 bases and V by 6 bases; bases with no gene match: 9. As for this clone: Its antigen remains unidentified.

Profiling relied on immunoSEQ multiplex PCR, and the TCRdb table lists in-frame clones only, not all of them. This sample carries 200,000 to 250,000 clones, 85% to 95% of them seen once, and the ten largest clones take approximately 1%. The sequence was collected from an adult in good health. The chain employs TRBV28 and TRBJ1-2, with TRBD1 matching over 9 bases. The starting material was peripheral blood, obtained on day 0 of MenACWY control vaccination. The CDR3 nucleotides read TGTGCCAGCAGGATAACAGGGGGCAGGGGTGGCTACACCTTC. The encoded protein is CASRITGGRGGYTF.